This T cell receptor beta chain was documented in a study of T cell repertoires in cytomegalovirus infection. CDR3 size: 13 residues. V lost 5 bases, J lost 6 bases, and 13 bases lay in between. From germline, CDR1 is LNHDA and CDR2 SQIVND (reference sequence). One entry per CDR3 protein, called by TCRdb with MiXCR from the reads. The table records some 100,000 distinct CDR3 sequences, 25% to 35% of them present only once. This clonotype was recorded a few times. Antigen unknown. This receptor was taken from a human donor in good health (CMV status not recorded). Some clones in this sample may be carry-over from other donors' samples. Source: CD8+ T cells from cultured PBMCs, taken from culture after CMV antigen stimulation. The chain carries TRBV19 and TRBJ1-1, with D tentatively TRBD1 (5 bases). The CDR3 is CASSAGTVSEAFF. For the CDR3, the DNA is TGTGCCAGTAGTGCCGGGACCGTCTCTGAAGCTTTCTTT.